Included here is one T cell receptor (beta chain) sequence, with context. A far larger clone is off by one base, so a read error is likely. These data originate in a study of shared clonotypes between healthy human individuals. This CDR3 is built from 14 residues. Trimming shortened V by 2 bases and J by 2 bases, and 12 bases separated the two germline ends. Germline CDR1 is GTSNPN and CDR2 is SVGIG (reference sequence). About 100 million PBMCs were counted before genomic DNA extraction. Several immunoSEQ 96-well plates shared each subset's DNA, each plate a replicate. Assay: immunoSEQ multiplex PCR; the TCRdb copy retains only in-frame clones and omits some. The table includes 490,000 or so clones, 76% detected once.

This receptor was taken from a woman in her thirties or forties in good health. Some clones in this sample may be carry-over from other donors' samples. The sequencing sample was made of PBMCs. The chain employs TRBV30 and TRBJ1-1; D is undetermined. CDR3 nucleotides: TGTGCCTGGAGTATGAGAGGGATAAACACTGAAGCTTTCTTT. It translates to CAWSMRGINTEAFF.